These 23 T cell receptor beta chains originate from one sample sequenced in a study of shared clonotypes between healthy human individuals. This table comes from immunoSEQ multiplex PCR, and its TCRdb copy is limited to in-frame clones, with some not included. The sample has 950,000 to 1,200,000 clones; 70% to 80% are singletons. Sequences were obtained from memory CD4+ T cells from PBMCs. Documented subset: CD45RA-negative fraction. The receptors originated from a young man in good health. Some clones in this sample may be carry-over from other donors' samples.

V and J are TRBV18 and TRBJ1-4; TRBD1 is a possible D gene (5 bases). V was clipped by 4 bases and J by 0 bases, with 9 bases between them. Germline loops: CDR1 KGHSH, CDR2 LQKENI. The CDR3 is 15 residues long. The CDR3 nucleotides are TGTGCCAGCTCACGGGGACGGGCAACTAATGAAAAACTGTTTTTT. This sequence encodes CASSRGRATNEKLFF.

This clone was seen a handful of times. The CDR3 region has the DNA TGTGCCAGCAGCTATGACTTGTTCGGGCTCAATGAGCAGTTCTTC. Residues: CASSYDLFGLNEQFF. The chain is built from TRBV5-6 and TRBJ2-1; D not certain. The germline CDR1 and CDR2 sequences are SGHDT and YYEEEE. The V end lost 3 bases, the J end lost 6 bases, and 16 bases lay between the germline ends. The CDR3 extends over 15 amino acids. The whole variable domain, filled in from reference TRBV5-6 and TRBJ2-1, reads DAGVTQSPTHLIKTRGQQVTLRCSPKSGHDTVSWYQQALGQGPQFIFQYYEEEERQRGNFPDRFSGHQFPNYSSELNVNALLLGDSALYLCASSYDLFGLNEQFFGPGTRLTVL.

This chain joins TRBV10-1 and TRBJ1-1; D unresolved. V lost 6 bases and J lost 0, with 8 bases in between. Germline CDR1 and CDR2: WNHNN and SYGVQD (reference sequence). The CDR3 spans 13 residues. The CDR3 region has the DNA TGCGCCAGCAGCCCTCAAGTGAACACTGAAGCTTTCTTT. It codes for CASSPQVNTEAFF.

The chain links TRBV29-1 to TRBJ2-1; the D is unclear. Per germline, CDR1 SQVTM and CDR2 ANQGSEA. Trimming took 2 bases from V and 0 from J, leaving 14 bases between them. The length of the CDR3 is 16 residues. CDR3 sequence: CSVEISPSSSYNEQFF. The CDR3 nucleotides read TGCAGCGTTGAAATTAGCCCCTCGAGCTCCTACAATGAGCAGTTCTTC.

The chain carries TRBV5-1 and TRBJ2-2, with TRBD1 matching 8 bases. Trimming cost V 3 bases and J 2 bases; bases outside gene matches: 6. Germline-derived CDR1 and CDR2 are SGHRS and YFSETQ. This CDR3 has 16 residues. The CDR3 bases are TGCGCCAGCAGCTGGCAGGGGGCCCCCAACACCGGGGAGCTGTTTTTT. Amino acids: CASSWQGAPNTGELFF.

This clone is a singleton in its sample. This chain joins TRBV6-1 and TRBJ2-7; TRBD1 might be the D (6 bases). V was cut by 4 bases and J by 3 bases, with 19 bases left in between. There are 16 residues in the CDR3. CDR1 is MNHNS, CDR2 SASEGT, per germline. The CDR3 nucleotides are TGTGCCAGCAGTGTTAACAGGGTGACCCGAATCTACGAGCAGTACTTC. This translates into CASSVNRVTRIYEQYF.

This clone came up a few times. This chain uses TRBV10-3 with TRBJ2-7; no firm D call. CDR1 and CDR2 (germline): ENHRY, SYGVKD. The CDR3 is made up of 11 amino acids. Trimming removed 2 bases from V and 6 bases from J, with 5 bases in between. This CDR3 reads CAISEEAEQYF. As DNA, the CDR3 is TGTGCCATCAGTGAGGAGGCCGAGCAGTACTTC.

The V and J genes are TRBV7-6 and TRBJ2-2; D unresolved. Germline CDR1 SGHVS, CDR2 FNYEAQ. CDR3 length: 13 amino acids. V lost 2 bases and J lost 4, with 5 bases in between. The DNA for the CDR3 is TGTGCCAGCAGCTTATCGGGCACCGGGGAGCTGTTTTTT. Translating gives CASSLSGTGELFF.

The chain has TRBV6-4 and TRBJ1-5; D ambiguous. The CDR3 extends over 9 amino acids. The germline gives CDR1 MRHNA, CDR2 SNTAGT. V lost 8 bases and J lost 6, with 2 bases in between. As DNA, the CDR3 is TGTGCCAGCGCTCAGCCCCAGCATTTT. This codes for CASAQPQHF.

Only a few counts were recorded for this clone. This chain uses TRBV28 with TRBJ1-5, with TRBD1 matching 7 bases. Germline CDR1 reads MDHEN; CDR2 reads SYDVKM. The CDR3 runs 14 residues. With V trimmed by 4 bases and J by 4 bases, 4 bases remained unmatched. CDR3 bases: TGTGCCAGCAGTTCCTCGGACAGGAATCAGCCCCAGCATTTT. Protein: CASSSSDRNQPQHF. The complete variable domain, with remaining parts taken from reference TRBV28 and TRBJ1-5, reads DVKVTQSSRYLVKRTGEKVFLECVQDMDHENMFWYRQDPGLGLRLIYFSYDVKMKEKGDIPEGYSVSREKKERFSLILESASTNQTSMYLCASSSSDRNQPQHFGDGTRLSIL.

Here the CDR3 DNA reads TGCGCCAGCAGCTTGACGGGGGCGCTCACCGGGGAGCTGTTTTTT. Amino acids: CASSLTGALTGELFF. The chain uses TRBV5-1 and TRBJ2-2; D possibly uses TRBD1 or TRBD2 (6 bases each). Trimming cost V 1 base and J 4 bases, with 11 bases left between them. The CDR3 sequence is 15 residues long. CDR1 is SGHRS and CDR2 is YFSETQ in the germline V gene.

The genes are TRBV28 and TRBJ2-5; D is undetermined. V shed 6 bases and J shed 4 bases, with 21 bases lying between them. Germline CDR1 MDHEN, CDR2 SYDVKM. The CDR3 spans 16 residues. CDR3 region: CASSRSGLGGRETQYF. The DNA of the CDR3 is TGTGCCAGCAGCCGCTCGGGCCTCGGTGGGCGAGAGACCCAGTACTTC.

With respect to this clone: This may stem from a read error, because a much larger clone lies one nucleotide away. The CDR3 sequence is CASSLARNTGELFF. DNA for the CDR3: TGTGCCAGCAGCTTAGCCCGGAACACCGGGGAGCTGTTTTTT. V is TRBV7-2 and J is TRBJ2-2; D gene unclear. There are 14 residues in the CDR3. Germline CDR1 and CDR2: SGHTA and FQGNSA. Trimming removed 0 bases at V and 1 base at J, with 3 bases between.

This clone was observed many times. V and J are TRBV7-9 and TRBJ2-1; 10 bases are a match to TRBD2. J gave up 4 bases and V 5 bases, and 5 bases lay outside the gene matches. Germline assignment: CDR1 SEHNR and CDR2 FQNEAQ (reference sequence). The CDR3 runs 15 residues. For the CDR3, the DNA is TGTGCCAGCAGCCCTACTAGCGGGAAATACAATGAGCAGTTCTTC. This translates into CASSPTSGKYNEQFF.

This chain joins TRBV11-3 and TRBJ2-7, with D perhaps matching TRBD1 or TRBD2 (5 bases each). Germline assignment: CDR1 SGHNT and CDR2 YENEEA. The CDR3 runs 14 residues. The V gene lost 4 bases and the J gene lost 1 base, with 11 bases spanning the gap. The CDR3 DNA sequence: TGTGCCAGCAGCTCCGGGACGGATTCCTACGAGCAGTACTTC. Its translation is CASSSGTDSYEQYF.

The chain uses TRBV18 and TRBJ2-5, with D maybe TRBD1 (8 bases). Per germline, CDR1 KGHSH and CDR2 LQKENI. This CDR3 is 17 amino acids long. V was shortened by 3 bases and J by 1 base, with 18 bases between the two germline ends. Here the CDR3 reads CASSPLTGEGSQETQYF. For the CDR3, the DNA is TGTGCCAGCTCACCGCTGACAGGGGAGGGTTCCCAAGAGACCCAGTACTTC.

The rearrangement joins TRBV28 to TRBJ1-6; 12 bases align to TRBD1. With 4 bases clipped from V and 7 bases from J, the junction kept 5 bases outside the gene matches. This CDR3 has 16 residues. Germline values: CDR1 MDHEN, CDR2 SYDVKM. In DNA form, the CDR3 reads TGTGCCAGCAGTTACGGGACAGGGGGCCGAAATTCACCCCTCCACTTT. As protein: CASSYGTGGRNSPLHF.

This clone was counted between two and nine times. In DNA, the CDR3 is TGCGCCAGCAGCTGGGGGACGAGGGCGCATGTCCACGAGCAGTACTTC. The encoded protein is CASSWGTRAHVHEQYF. The chain joins TRBV5-1 to TRBJ2-7, with D perhaps being TRBD1 or TRBD2 (5 bases each). The CDR3 totals 16 residues. From germline, CDR1 is SGHRS and CDR2 YFSETQ. The germline V and J ends were trimmed by 3 bases and 5 bases, with 21 bases remaining between them.

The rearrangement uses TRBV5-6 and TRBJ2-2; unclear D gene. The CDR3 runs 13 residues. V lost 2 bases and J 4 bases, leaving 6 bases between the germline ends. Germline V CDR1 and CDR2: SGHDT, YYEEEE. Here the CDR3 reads CASSFVFTGELFF. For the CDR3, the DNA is TGTGCCAGCAGCTTTGTGTTCACCGGGGAGCTGTTTTTT. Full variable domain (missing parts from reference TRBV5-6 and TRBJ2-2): DAGVTQSPTHLIKTRGQQVTLRCSPKSGHDTVSWYQQALGQGPQFIFQYYEEEERQRGNFPDRFSGHQFPNYSSELNVNALLLGDSALYLCASSFVFTGELFFGEGSRLTVL.

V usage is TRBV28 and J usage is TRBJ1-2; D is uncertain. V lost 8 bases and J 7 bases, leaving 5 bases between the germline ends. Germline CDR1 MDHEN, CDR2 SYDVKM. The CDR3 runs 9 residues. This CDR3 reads CASPFGYTF. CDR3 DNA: TGTGCCAGCCCGTTTGGCTACACCTTC.

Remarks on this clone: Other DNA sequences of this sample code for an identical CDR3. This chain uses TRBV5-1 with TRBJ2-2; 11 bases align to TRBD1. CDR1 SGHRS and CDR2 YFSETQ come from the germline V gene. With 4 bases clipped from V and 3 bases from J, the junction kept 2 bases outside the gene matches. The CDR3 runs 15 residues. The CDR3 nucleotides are TGCGCCAGCAGCCGGGGACAGGGGGACACCGGGGAGCTGTTTTTT. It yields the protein CASSRGQGDTGELFF. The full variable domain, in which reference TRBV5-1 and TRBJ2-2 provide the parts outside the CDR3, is KAGVTQTPRYLIKTRGQQVTLSCSPISGHRSVSWYQQTPGQGLQFLFEYFSETQRNKGNFPGRFSGRQFSNSRSEMNVSTLELGDSALYLCASSRGQGDTGELFFGEGSRLTVL.

This CDR3 is CASSPQGVKLGANVLTF. In DNA form, the CDR3 reads TGTGCCAGCTCACCCCAGGGTGTAAAGCTTGGGGCCAACGTCCTGACTTTC. The rearrangement joins TRBV18 to TRBJ2-6, with D possibly being TRBD1 (5 bases). The CDR3 is 17 residues long. Per germline, CDR1 KGHSH and CDR2 LQKENI. Trimming shortened V by 3 bases and J by 3 bases, and 15 bases separated the two germline ends. The complete variable domain, with remaining parts taken from reference TRBV18 and TRBJ2-6, reads NAGVMQNPRHLVRRRGQEARLRCSPMKGHSHVYWYRQLPEEGLKFMVYLQKENIIDESGMPKERFSAEFPKEGPSILRIQQVVRGDSAAYFCASSPQGVKLGANVLTFGAGSRLTVL.

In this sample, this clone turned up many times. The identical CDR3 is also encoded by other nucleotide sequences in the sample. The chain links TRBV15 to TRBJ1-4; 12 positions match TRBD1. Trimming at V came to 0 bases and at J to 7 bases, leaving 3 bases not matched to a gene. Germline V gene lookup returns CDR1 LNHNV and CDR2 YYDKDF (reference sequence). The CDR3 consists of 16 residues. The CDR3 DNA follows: TGTGCCACCAGCAGAGATTCGGGACAGGGGGCTGAAAAACTGTTTTTT. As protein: CATSRDSGQGAEKLFF. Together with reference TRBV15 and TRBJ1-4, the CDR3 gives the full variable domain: DAMVIQNPRYQVTQFGKPVTLSCSQTLNHNVMYWYQQKSSQAPKLLFHYYDKDFNNEADTPDNFQSRRPNTSFCFLDIRSPGLGDTAMYLCATSRDSGQGAEKLFFGSGTQLSVL.